The entry below describes one T cell receptor beta chain. This specimen belongs to a study of control samples from healthy donors and cancer patients. The data were produced by immunoSEQ multiplex PCR, yet TCRdb's version contains in-frame clones alone and is incomplete. The sample lists 150,000 to 200,000 clones; over 90% were seen once. V lost 4 bases and J lost 6, with 16 bases in between. Germline V lookup: CDR1 SGHVS, CDR2 FQNEAQ. There are 14 residues in the CDR3. The receptor's source is a woman aged 25 to 39 in good health. Sequenced material: blood. The V call is TRBV7-8, the J call TRBJ2-7; D remains ambiguous. CDR3 sequence reads: CASSSVYVGREQYF. As DNA, the CDR3 is TGTGCCAGCAGCTCAGTTTACGTAGGGCGCGAGCAGTACTTC.